A single T cell receptor (beta chain) is shown here with its context. This record belongs to a study of T cell changes during pregnancy in multiple sclerosis. The ends lost 0 bases at V and 9 bases at J; junction bases unmatched: 8. The CDR3 sequence is 16 residues long. In germline, CDR1 is LGHNA, CDR2 YNFKEQ. Sequencing used immunoSEQ multiplex PCR; TCRdb keeps in-frame clones, though not all of them. Among 95,000 to 110,000 clones listed, roughly nine tenths were seen once. The TCR originated in a female donor with multiple sclerosis, enrolled in a pregnancy study. The source material was peripheral blood, sampled after pregnancy. The J gene is TRBJ2-1, the V gene TRBV4-2; 10 nucleotides agree with TRBD2. This chain's CDR3 is CASSQESGGAQSEQFF. CDR3 DNA: TGTGCCAGCAGCCAAGAGAGCGGGGGGGCCCAGTCTGAGCAGTTCTTC.